This TCR beta chain was retrieved from a study of neurological immune-mediated disorders. TCRdb ran MiXCR on the 5' RACE reads and lists one entry per CDR3 protein. Of more than 30,000 distinct CDR3 sequences detected, about an eighth appear once; the ten largest clones hold about 5.7%. The time point: technical triplicate 2. Study conclusions and caveats: Among expanded clones, no CDR3 amino acid sequences were shared across subjects, a pattern suggesting private repertoires in all groups. Patients with HTLV-1-associated myelopathy had the highest level of TCR clonal expansion, whereas patients with multiple sclerosis had the lowest level, falling beneath the level found in healthy controls.

In its sample, this clonotype was seen many times. The antigen is undetermined. The source material was CD4+ T cells from blood. The receptor was isolated from a female donor with HTLV-1-associated myelopathy (HAM/TSP).

In nucleotides, the CDR3 is TGTGCCAGCAGCCGGACGGTTTCCTACGAGCAGTACTTC. Its protein product is CASSRTVSYEQYF. The chain carries TRBV7-2 and TRBJ2-7; D unresolved. Germline lookup yields CDR1 SGHTA and CDR2 FQGNSA. V was shortened by 5 bases and J by 1 base, with 9 bases between the two germline ends. The CDR3 covers 13 residues.